The rows below give T cell receptor beta chains drawn from one sample of a study of regulatory T cells in long-lasting Graves disease. Via MiXCR, TCRdb re-called the multiplex PCR reads, giving one row per CDR3 protein. The table has some 220,000 distinct CDR3 sequences, roughly 20% seen once. This sample was shared with a second study, whose subject was T cells in Graves' hyperthyroidism and ophthalmopathy.

The sample here was peripheral blood mononuclear cells (PBMCs), taken at new diagnosis, from a patient treated with antithyroid drugs. The receptors come from a woman between 25 and 40 years old with Graves disease. Both conserved end residues are trimmed from each CDR3. The order of the fields is clone size, J gene, CDR3 length, V gene, D gene, CDR3 protein. The D gene is left open where the match is weak. Some rows have no size entry. The others give once, few or many, or a class for an expanded clone.

size: -; J: TRBJ2-7; length: 10; V: TRBV5-1; D: -; CDR3: ASRRGDAEQY
size: -; J: TRBJ1-2; length: 11; V: TRBV14; D: -; CDR3: ASSQGPNYGYT
size: few; J: TRBJ1-2; length: 12; V: TRBV4-1; D: -; CDR3: ASSQITGSGGYT
size: many; J: TRBJ2-2; length: 8; V: TRBV6-2/TRBV6-3; D: -; CDR3: ATQAGELF
size: many; J: TRBJ1-2; length: 12; V: TRBV2; D: TRBD1; CDR3: ASRGQGAQYGYT
size: once; J: TRBJ1-1; length: 15; V: TRBV12-3/TRBV12-4; D: -; CDR3: ASSFRGEVDINTEAF
size: many; J: TRBJ1-2; length: 13; V: TRBV20-1; D: -; CDR3: SAAKSGTTNYGYT
size: many; J: TRBJ1-1; length: 12; V: TRBV5-1; D: -; CDR3: ASSLEVLGTEAF
size: -; J: TRBJ1-2; length: 13; V: TRBV9; D: -; CDR3: ASTYSGGGDYGYT
size: many; J: TRBJ1-1; length: 11; V: TRBV30; D: -; CDR3: AWSPGTDTEAF
size: few; J: TRBJ2-3; length: 12; V: TRBV6-1; D: -; CDR3: ASSEARALDTQY
size: many; J: TRBJ2-7; length: 10; V: TRBV6-1; D: -; CDR3: ASSGTAAEQY
size: many; J: TRBJ2-1; length: 12; V: TRBV20-1; D: TRBD2; CDR3: SVKTSGRNGEQF
size: many; J: TRBJ2-1; length: 11; V: TRBV9; D: -; CDR3: ASSVVQRDEQF
size: many; J: TRBJ2-3; length: 14; V: TRBV11-2; D: TRBD2; CDR3: ASSLFSGGASDTQY
size: many; J: TRBJ1-4; length: 10; V: TRBV2; D: -; CDR3: ASSGANEKLF
size: many; J: TRBJ2-7; length: 14; V: TRBV24-1; D: TRBD2; CDR3: ATSDPLAGGSYEQY
size: many; J: TRBJ1-4; length: 11; V: TRBV27; D: -; CDR3: ASSFLKGEKLF
size: few; J: TRBJ1-1; length: 14; V: TRBV6-5; D: -; CDR3: ASSYWTVTMNTEAF
size: many; J: TRBJ2-1; length: 10; V: TRBV18; D: -; CDR3: ASSPREQEQF
size: many; J: TRBJ2-5; length: 13; V: TRBV6-5; D: -; CDR3: ASSYSPDLGGTQY
size: few; J: TRBJ2-5; length: 14; V: TRBV5-5; D: TRBD2; CDR3: ASSLDLRGGMKTQY
size: many; J: TRBJ1-5; length: 11; V: TRBV20-1; D: -; CDR3: SPGGLGNQPQH
size: -; J: TRBJ1-1; length: 13; V: TRBV19; D: -; CDR3: ASSTPNQGSLRAF
size: -; J: TRBJ2-1; length: 15; V: TRBV28; D: TRBD2; CDR3: ASSLLLAGESYNEQF
size: -; J: TRBJ2-2; length: 11; V: TRBV6-1; D: TRBD2; CDR3: ASRTSGTGELF
size: few; J: TRBJ2-4; length: 17; V: TRBV29-1; D: TRBD2; CDR3: SVSPLASGGDLAKNIQY
size: few; J: TRBJ2-1; length: 12; V: TRBV20-1; D: -; CDR3: SARALVASNEQF
size: many; J: TRBJ1-5; length: 12; V: TRBV6-1; D: -; CDR3: ASDEGTPYQPQH
size: many; J: TRBJ1-5; length: 14; V: TRBV2; D: -; CDR3: ASREGGRRSNQPQH
size: many; J: TRBJ1-1; length: 12; V: TRBV11-2; D: -; CDR3: ASSLRGEYTEAF
size: many; J: TRBJ2-7; length: 10; V: TRBV3-1; D: -; CDR3: ASSPGESKQY
size: -; J: TRBJ2-4; length: 11; V: TRBV19; D: -; CDR3: ASSIQGLNIQY
size: many; J: TRBJ1-1; length: 14; V: TRBV3-1; D: -; CDR3: ASSRPIAGRRAEAF
size: many; J: TRBJ2-2; length: 10; V: TRBV28; D: -; CDR3: ASSFGAGELF
size: many; J: TRBJ2-7; length: 11; V: TRBV6-1; D: TRBD1; CDR3: ASRGQGTYEQY
size: -; J: TRBJ2-5; length: 9; V: TRBV20-1; D: -; CDR3: SAARVETQY
size: -; J: TRBJ2-1; length: 13; V: TRBV19; D: TRBD1; CDR3: ASQPWGQQANEQF
size: -; J: TRBJ1-2; length: 9; V: TRBV3-1; D: -; CDR3: ASSHLSGYT
size: -; J: TRBJ1-2; length: 12; V: TRBV18; D: -; CDR3: ASTPDGGNYGYI
size: many; J: TRBJ2-6; length: 11; V: TRBV7-9; D: -; CDR3: ASSKPGANVLT
size: many; J: TRBJ1-2; length: 14; V: TRBV9; D: -; CDR3: ASSPHTIEQRYGYT
size: many; J: TRBJ2-1; length: 12; V: TRBV28; D: TRBD1; CDR3: ASSRTGLYNEQF
size: -; J: TRBJ2-4; length: 13; V: TRBV30; D: TRBD1; CDR3: AWSVTKGTENIQY